The 25 T cell receptor beta chains below all came from one sample that was sequenced in a study of cytomegalovirus exposure and HLA in healthy donors. The study ran its PCR with 60 Vbeta and 13 Jbeta primers. Produced via immunoSEQ multiplex PCR; TCRdb's table is partial and in-frame only. This sample has about 170,000 clones, with roughly 67% found just once. The material sequenced was PBMCs. The receptors were sampled from a woman younger than 35 in good health and CMV-seropositive.

The rearrangement uses TRBV27 and TRBJ2-7; D perhaps matches TRBD2 (6 bases). The CDR3 is made up of 16 amino acids. Trimming took off 4 bases at V and 2 bases at J, with 18 bases between the two ends. From germline, CDR1 is MNHEY and CDR2 SMNVEV (reference sequence). The CDR3 spells CASSSPESRGTYEQYF. The DNA of the CDR3 is TGTGCCAGCAGTTCCCCCGAGTCTCGGGGGACCTACGAGCAGTACTTC.

This clone was seen a few times. V gene TRBV5-1 combines with J gene TRBJ2-1, with 13 bases lining up with TRBD2. The CDR3 runs to 15 residues. V dropped 4 bases and J dropped 9; count of bases not matched to a gene: 7. CDR1 is SGHRS and CDR2 is YFSETQ in the germline V gene. The CDR3 protein is CASSGTSGGAGEQFF. The DNA for the CDR3 is TGCGCCAGCAGCGGTACTAGCGGGGGGGCGGGTGAGCAGTTCTTC.

V and J are TRBV4-3 and TRBJ1-5, with a tentative D call TRBD1 (5 bases). Germline V CDR1 and CDR2: LGHNA, YSLEER. This CDR3 comprises 16 residues. With 0 bases removed from V and 4 bases from J, the gap between germline ends came to 13 bases. CDR3 sequence (DNA): TGCGCCAGCAGCCAAGATTGGGGGGAAGCTAATCAGCCCCAGCATTTT. The encoded protein is CASSQDWGEANQPQHF.

The chain uses TRBV19 and TRBJ2-3; 9 positions agree with TRBD2. The CDR3 totals 17 residues. Germline CDR1 LNHDA, CDR2 SQIVND (reference sequence). V was pared by 5 bases and J by 5 bases, with 14 bases of the junction left unmatched. The CDR3 DNA reads TGTGCCAGTAGTCCCTTATCGGCTAGCGGGGTGATAGATACGCAGTATTTT. Translating gives CASSPLSASGVIDTQYF.

V usage is TRBV7-2 and J usage is TRBJ2-5; a possible D gene is TRBD1 (6 bases). Trimming took 5 bases from V and 1 from J, leaving 11 bases between them. The CDR3 is made up of 14 amino acids. Germline assignment: CDR1 SGHTA and CDR2 FQGNSA. The CDR3 is CASSRRRGQETQYF. For the CDR3, the DNA is TGTGCCAGCAGCCGCCGCAGGGGCCAAGAGACCCAGTACTTC. The variable domain in full, completed from reference TRBV7-2 and TRBJ2-5, reads GAGVSQSPSNKVTEKGKDVELRCDPISGHTALYWYRQSLGQGLEFLIYFQGNSAPDKSGLPSDRFSAERTGGSVSTLTIQRTQQEDSAVYLCASSRRRGQETQYFGPGTRLLVL.

This clone was observed a few times. The CDR3, as DNA: TGCGCCAGCAGCCAAGTGGGAACCTCTAGCGGGGGTTACTACGAGCAGTACTTC. It specifies CASSQVGTSSGGYYEQYF. The genes are TRBV4-1 and TRBJ2-7; 10 nucleotides line up with TRBD2. V dropped 1 base and J dropped 3; count of bases not matched to a gene: 12. This CDR3 spans 18 amino acids. Germline lookup yields CDR1 MGHRA and CDR2 YSYEKL.

The J gene is TRBJ2-7, the V gene TRBV11-2; tentatively, D is TRBD2 (5 bases). The CDR3 runs to 15 residues. Between the trimmed V and J ends, which lost 6 bases and 5 bases, there was a span of 20 bases. Germline-derived CDR1 and CDR2 are SGHAT and FQNNGV. The CDR3, as DNA: TGTGCCAGCAGTCAGGACTCCACCTCCTACCACGAGCAGTACTTC. Translated, it gives CASSQDSTSYHEQYF.

V gene TRBV18 combines with J gene TRBJ1-1; 7 nucleotides match TRBD1. Per germline, CDR1 KGHSH and CDR2 LQKENI. Trimming took 5 bases from V and 2 from J; bases not matched to a gene: 11. This CDR3 contains 16 residues. Here the CDR3 reads CASSKGQQSLNTEAFF. The CDR3 nucleotides read TGTGCCAGCTCAAAGGGACAGCAATCCTTAAACACTGAAGCTTTCTTT.

A few counts support this clone. Here the CDR3 DNA reads TGTGCCAGCAGTGATTCCCGGACAGGGGGCGACTACGAGCAGTACTTC. Translation: CASSDSRTGGDYEQYF. This chain joins TRBV2 and TRBJ2-7; 11 nucleotides align to TRBD1. The CDR3 totals 16 residues. CDR1 and CDR2 from the germline V gene are SNHLY and FYNNEI. V gave up 3 bases and J gave up 3 bases; unmatched junction bases: 7.

V usage is TRBV25-1 and J usage is TRBJ1-5; unclear D gene. CDR3 length: 15 amino acids. Per the germline V gene, CDR1 is MGHDK and CDR2 is SYGVNS. The V and J ends lost 4 bases and 0 bases respectively, with 10 bases between them. As DNA, the CDR3 is TGTGCCAGCAGTGGGGCAGGATATAGCAATCAGCCCCAGCATTTT. It translates to CASSGAGYSNQPQHF. Full variable domain (missing parts from reference TRBV25-1 and TRBJ1-5): EADIYQTPRYLVIGTGKKITLECSQTMGHDKMYWYQQDPGMELHLIHYSYGVNSTEKGDLSSESTVSRIRTEHFPLTLESARPSHTSQYLCASSGAGYSNQPQHFGDGTRLSIL.

This clone was seen only a few times. The CDR3 spells CASSSSGGINIQYF. CDR3 coding DNA: TGTGCCAGTTCATCCAGCGGGGGGATCAACATTCAGTACTTC. The chain joins TRBV6-5 to TRBJ2-4; 9 bases are a match to TRBD2. Per the germline V gene, CDR1 is MNHEY and CDR2 is SVGAGI. This CDR3 contains 14 residues. Trimming took 9 bases from V and 7 from J; bases not matched to a gene: 10.

This chain uses TRBV5-4 with TRBJ2-5; TRBD1 is a possible D gene (5 bases). Germline V lookup: CDR1 SGHNT, CDR2 YYREEE (reference sequence). Trimming cost V 3 bases and J 3 bases, with 9 bases left between them. The CDR3 contains 13 residues. This CDR3 is CASSSDTEETQYF. The CDR3, as DNA: TGTGCCAGCAGCTCGGACACGGAAGAGACCCAGTACTTC.

A single count supports this clone. This chain joins TRBV5-1 and TRBJ2-5, with D perhaps TRBD2 (6 bases). This CDR3 has 15 residues. V gave up 2 bases and J gave up 2 bases, with 13 bases separating them. CDR1 is SGHRS and CDR2 is YFSETQ in the germline V gene. The CDR3 is CASSFGGKSQETQYF. Written as DNA, the CDR3 is TGCGCCAGCAGCTTTGGAGGGAAAAGTCAAGAGACCCAGTACTTC.

The table lists this clone with a count of one. The chain combines TRBV7-2 with TRBJ2-7, with D tentatively TRBD2 (7 bases). Per the germline V gene, CDR1 is SGHTA and CDR2 is FQGNSA. The V gene lost 1 base and the J gene lost 6 bases, with 13 bases spanning the gap. The CDR3 runs to 14 residues. This CDR3 reads CASSLEWGGREQYF. DNA for the CDR3: TGTGCCAGCAGCTTAGAATGGGGGGGCCGCGAGCAGTACTTC.

The rearrangement joins TRBV19 to TRBJ2-1, with 12 bases that match TRBD2. Germline V lookup: CDR1 LNHDA, CDR2 SQIVND (reference sequence). This CDR3 has 19 residues. The ends lost 1 base at V and 1 base at J; junction bases unmatched: 8. CDR3 coding DNA: TGTGCCAGTAGTATAGGGGGATCTAGCGGGGGGGCTTCCTACAATGAGCAGTTCTTC. It codes for CASSIGGSSGGASYNEQFF.

The chain employs TRBV27 and TRBJ1-1, with D maybe TRBD1 (5 bases). The CDR3 sequence is 14 residues long. CDR1 is MNHEY and CDR2 is SMNVEV in the germline V gene (reference sequence). Trimming stripped 1 base from V and 0 bases from J, with 6 bases between. The CDR3 region has the DNA TGTGCCAGCAGTTTATGGGGCCTGAACACTGAAGCTTTCTTT. Amino acids: CASSLWGLNTEAFF.

This clone was found a few times. The V call is TRBV23-1, the J call TRBJ2-5, with 8 bases that match TRBD1. TRBV23-1 is an ORF, with its function uncertain. The trim removed 9 bases at V and 2 bases at J, leaving 8 bases unmatched. There are 14 residues in the CDR3. CDR3 sequence (DNA): TGCGCCAGAGCACCAGGACAGGGACAAGAGACCCAGTACTTC. Translation gives CARAPGQGQETQYF.

This clone showed up just once. The chain employs TRBV15 and TRBJ1-2, with D possibly matching TRBD1 (5 bases). Germline lookup yields CDR1 LNHNV and CDR2 YYDKDF (reference sequence). The V end was cut by 3 bases, the J end by 3 bases, with 17 bases between. The CDR3 is 16 amino acids. The CDR3 DNA reads TGTGCCACCAGCAGCGGCGGGGGGGAAGGGTACTATGGCTACACCTTC. This sequence encodes CATSSGGGEGYYGYTF.

This clone was seen once. The gene calls are TRBV10-2 and TRBJ2-2; a weak D match, TRBD1 (5 bases). The CDR3 is made up of 16 amino acids. Germline CDR1 reads WSHSY; CDR2 reads SAAADI. V shed 3 bases and J shed 2 bases, with 13 bases lying between them. The CDR3: CASSDFGAGNTGELFF. For the CDR3, the DNA is TGCGCCAGCAGTGATTTTGGGGCCGGCAACACCGGGGAGCTGTTTTTT.

The chain recombines TRBV2 with TRBJ1-1; the match to TRBD1 covers 7 bases. Looked up from germline, CDR1 is SNHLY and CDR2 is FYNNEI. With V trimmed by 2 bases and J by 0 bases, 6 bases remained unmatched. CDR3 length: 16 residues. In nucleotides, the CDR3 is TGTGCCAGCAGTGAATTGAGGGGGCGTGTGAACACTGAAGCTTTCTTT. Translation: CASSELRGRVNTEAFF.

This rearrangement joins TRBV9 to TRBJ1-5, with TRBD1 as a possible D gene (5 bases). CDR1 SGDLS and CDR2 YYNGEE come from the germline V gene. Between the trimmed V and J ends, which lost 1 base and 4 bases, there was a span of 24 bases. The CDR3 is 19 amino acids. The CDR3 sequence: CASSVCRDRKRRENQPQHF. Here the CDR3 DNA reads TGTGCCAGCAGCGTATGCCGGGACCGAAAAAGGAGGGAGAATCAGCCCCAGCATTTT. The full variable domain, its missing parts supplied by reference TRBV9 and TRBJ1-5, is DSGVTQTPKHLITATGQRVTLRCSPRSGDLSVYWYQQSLDQGLQFLIQYYNGEERAKGNILERFSAQQFPDLHSELNLSSLELGDSALYFCASSVCRDRKRRENQPQHFGDGTRLSIL.

There are a few counts of this clone. The rearrangement links TRBV18 to TRBJ2-6; tentative D call: TRBD2 (5 bases). The V and J ends lost 2 bases and 0 bases respectively, with 8 bases between them. This CDR3 comprises 16 residues. Germline assignment: CDR1 KGHSH and CDR2 LQKENI. This chain's CDR3 is CASSPNDYSGANVLTF. DNA of the CDR3: TGTGCCAGCTCACCAAACGACTACTCTGGGGCCAACGTCCTGACTTTC.

The rearrangement links TRBV6-6 to TRBJ2-7, with 7 positions matching TRBD1. The CDR3 extends over 13 amino acids. Germline V gene lookup returns CDR1 MNHNY and CDR2 SVGAGI (reference sequence). The V segment lost 10 bases and the J segment 5 bases; nucleotides outside the gene matches: 11. CDR3 region: CAISGGANHEQYF. CDR3 bases: TGTGCCATTTCAGGGGGTGCTAACCACGAGCAGTACTTC.

The CDR3 DNA reads TGTGCCAGCAGCGGACAGGGGGCGATTACCGGGGAGCTGTTTTTT. Translated, it gives CASSGQGAITGELFF. The rearrangement joins TRBV9 to TRBJ2-2; TRBD1 matches 10 bases. The V segment lost 3 bases and the J segment 5 bases; nucleotides outside the gene matches: 4. From germline, CDR1 is SGDLS and CDR2 YYNGEE. The CDR3 runs to 15 residues.

The chain is built from TRBV29-1 and TRBJ2-7; 7 nucleotides agree with TRBD1. With V trimmed by 2 bases and J by 0 bases, 4 bases remained unmatched. In germline, CDR1 is SQVTM, CDR2 ANQGSEA. The length of the CDR3 is 14 residues. CDR3 bases: TGCAGCGTTGAACTCAGGGGGAGCTCCTACGAGCAGTACTTC. It encodes CSVELRGSSYEQYF.